A single sample is the source of the 26 T cell receptor beta chains below, sequenced in a study of OX40 agonist ivuxolimab in advanced cancers. Produced via immunoSEQ multiplex PCR; TCRdb's table is partial and in-frame only. The table shows 45,000 to 50,000 clones, with roughly 91% occurring only once. Source: CD4+ or CD8+ T cells sorted from blood, taken in a trial of the OX40 agonist ivuxolimab. The receptors derive from an adult with an advanced solid tumor such as melanoma, head and neck, liver or kidney cancer.

The V and J genes are TRBV6-6 and TRBJ1-1; possibly TRBD1 for D (5 bases). The CDR3 runs 16 residues. V was cut by 2 bases and J by 3 bases, with 16 bases left in between. Germline-derived CDR1 and CDR2 are MNHNY and SVGAGI (reference sequence). CDR3 nucleotide sequence: TGTGCCAGCAGTTACCCTGACGGGGGGTGGGACACTGAAGCTTTCTTT. Encoded protein: CASSYPDGGWDTEAFF.

V usage is TRBV29-1 and J usage is TRBJ2-7, with 7 bases matching TRBD2. The CDR3 runs to 14 residues. In germline, CDR1 is SQVTM, CDR2 ANQGSEA. J lost 6 bases, V lost 4 bases, and 12 bases had no gene match. CDR3 region: CSVVGGTLPIEQYF. For the CDR3, the DNA is TGCAGCGTTGTGGGGGGGACCCTTCCAATCGAGCAGTACTTC.

The chain combines TRBV5-6 with TRBJ2-1; D not certain. The germline V gene encodes CDR1 SGHDT and CDR2 YYEEEE. The CDR3 spans 12 residues. The germline V and J ends were trimmed by 0 bases and 10 bases, with 8 bases remaining between them. The CDR3 bases are TGTGCCAGCAGCTTGGGGCAGGTCGAGCAGTTCTTC. It is translated as CASSLGQVEQFF.

This clone was observed once. The chain carries TRBV7-8 and TRBJ2-5; a weak D match, TRBD2 (5 bases). Per germline, CDR1 SGHVS and CDR2 FQNEAQ. The length of the CDR3 is 15 residues. With 7 bases removed from V and 2 bases from J, the gap between germline ends came to 17 bases. CDR3 amino acids: CASTPYGNLQETQYF. DNA for the CDR3: TGTGCCAGCACCCCTTACGGGAACCTACAAGAGACCCAGTACTTC.

This clone is medium-sized (0.01 to 0.1%). This chain uses TRBV7-9 with TRBJ2-7, with D tentatively TRBD1 (6 bases). This CDR3 has 15 residues. The V and J ends lost 5 bases and 1 base respectively, with 15 bases between them. Germline loops: CDR1 SEHNR, CDR2 FQNEAQ (reference sequence). The CDR3 DNA follows: TGTGCCAGCAGCGGCTCCGGGACACCATCCTACGAGCAGTACTTC. Translated, it gives CASSGSGTPSYEQYF.

The genes are TRBV11-2 and TRBJ1-1, with 8 bases aligning to TRBD1. This CDR3 is built from 18 residues. Germline loops: CDR1 SGHAT, CDR2 FQNNGV. The V segment lost 4 bases and the J segment 2 bases; nucleotides outside the gene matches: 15. The CDR3 DNA sequence: TGTGCCAGCAGCTCCCAAGGGGGACAGGCCCTACCTAACACTGAAGCTTTCTTT. Protein: CASSSQGGQALPNTEAFF. Filled out from reference TRBV11-2 and TRBJ1-1, the complete variable domain reads EAGVAQSPRYKIIEKRQSVAFWCNPISGHATLYWYQQILGQGPKLLIQFQNNGVVDDSQLPKDRFSAERLKGVDSTLKIQPAKLEDSAVYLCASSSQGGQALPNTEAFFGQGTRLTVV.

In DNA, the CDR3 is TGTGCCAGCAGTTACTCAGGGCCCCCCGAGCAGTACTTC. Protein product: CASSYSGPPEQYF. This chain joins TRBV6-5 and TRBJ2-7; no clear D. This CDR3 region has 13 residues. The ends were cut back, 0 bases at V and 6 bases at J, with 9 bases in the middle. Germline CDR1 and CDR2: MNHEY and SVGAGI.

The gene calls are TRBV7-9 and TRBJ1-1; D gene uncertain. V was pared by 3 bases and J by 4 bases, with 15 bases between. The CDR3 consists of 15 residues. In germline, CDR1 is SEHNR, CDR2 FQNEAQ (reference sequence). Written as DNA, the CDR3 is TGTGCCAGCAGCTTCCCCGTCCGATCTGGCACTGAAGCTTTCTTT. It yields the protein CASSFPVRSGTEAFF. The complete variable domain, with remaining parts taken from reference TRBV7-9 and TRBJ1-1, reads DTGVSQNPRHKITKRGQNVTFRCDPISEHNRLYWYRQTLGQGPEFLTYFQNEAQLEKSRLLSDRFSAERPKGSFSTLEIQRTEQGDSAMYLCASSFPVRSGTEAFFGQGTRLTVV.

The V gene is TRBV5-6, the J gene TRBJ1-5; D gene unclear. The germline V gene has CDR1 SGHDT and CDR2 YYEEEE. Trimming cost V 4 bases and J 0 bases, with 11 bases left between them. This CDR3 spans 15 amino acids. In DNA, the CDR3 is TGTGCCAGCAGCCGCTACCGAGATAGCAATCAGCCCCAGCATTTT. Translation gives CASSRYRDSNQPQHF.

The chain joins TRBV20-1 to TRBJ2-1; the match to TRBD2 covers 7 bases. This CDR3 has 11 amino acids. The germline gives CDR1 DFQATT, CDR2 SNEGSKA (reference sequence). The J segment lost 7 bases and the V segment lost 6 bases, leaving 3 bases of the junction unmatched. The CDR3, as DNA: TGCAGTGCAAACGGGGGGAATGAGCAGTTCTTC. Protein sequence: CSANGGNEQFF.

V usage is TRBV4-1 and J usage is TRBJ2-7, with D unclear. CDR1 is MGHRA and CDR2 is YSYEKL in the germline V gene. This CDR3 contains 14 residues. The V end lost 1 base, the J end lost 0 bases, and 7 bases lay between the germline ends. This CDR3 is CASSQVSGSYEQYF. The CDR3 nucleotides read TGCGCCAGCAGCCAAGTATCGGGCTCCTACGAGCAGTACTTC.

The chain employs TRBV28 and TRBJ1-1, with D maybe TRBD1 (5 bases). The CDR3 totals 14 residues. V shed 3 bases and J shed 0 bases, with 8 bases lying between them. The germline V gene encodes CDR1 MDHEN and CDR2 SYDVKM. Here the CDR3 reads CASSLQGVNTEAFF. The CDR3 DNA follows: TGTGCCAGCAGTTTGCAGGGAGTGAACACTGAAGCTTTCTTT.

The chain recombines TRBV10-2 with TRBJ2-7; 9 nucleotides align to TRBD1. This CDR3 has 12 residues. Germline-derived CDR1 and CDR2 are WSHSY and SAAADI. The ends lost 8 bases at V and 4 bases at J; junction bases unmatched: 3. CDR3 in DNA: TGCGCCAGCTGGGACAGGGCTTACGAGCAGTACTTC. Translation gives CASWDRAYEQYF.

The gene calls are TRBV5-6 and TRBJ2-3; D unclear. Trimming took off 5 bases at V and 0 bases at J, with 10 bases between the two ends. The V gene's germline CDR1 is SGHDT and CDR2 YYEEEE. The CDR3 is made up of 14 amino acids. CDR3 DNA sequence: TGTGCCAGCAGAGACGGTCTAAGCACAGATACGCAGTATTTT. This encodes CASRDGLSTDTQYF.

V and J are TRBV5-6 and TRBJ1-1; 10 nucleotides align to TRBD1. Germline V gives CDR1 SGHDT, CDR2 YYEEEE. The CDR3 covers 14 residues. V trimming: 5 bases; J trimming: 8 bases; junction bases outside the gene matches: 9. CDR3 in DNA: TGTGCCAGCAGATGGGACAGGGGTTCTCAGGAAGCTTTCTTT. Its translation is CASRWDRGSQEAFF. The full variable domain, in which reference TRBV5-6 and TRBJ1-1 provide the parts outside the CDR3, is DAGVTQSPTHLIKTRGQQVTLRCSPKSGHDTVSWYQQALGQGPQFIFQYYEEEERQRGNFPDRFSGHQFPNYSSELNVNALLLGDSALYLCASRWDRGSQEAFFGQGTRLTVV.

The chain links TRBV5-1 to TRBJ2-2; no clear D. Trimming left V 7 bases short and J 5 bases short, with 18 bases between. Germline loops: CDR1 SGHRS, CDR2 YFSETQ. The length of the CDR3 is 15 residues. The CDR3 DNA follows: TGCGCCAGCTCCCATGGGTTGACGGCTACCGGGGAGCTGTTTTTT. Translating it yields CASSHGLTATGELFF.

The genes are TRBV5-4 and TRBJ2-6; D may correspond to TRBD1 or TRBD2 (5 bases each). The CDR3 spans 14 residues. The ends were cut back, 6 bases at V and 9 bases at J, with 16 bases in the middle. From germline, CDR1 is SGHNT and CDR2 YYREEE (reference sequence). This CDR3 is CASTYSRDDNVLTF. The CDR3 bases are TGTGCCAGCACCTACTCCCGGGACGACAACGTCCTGACTTTC.

The chain is built from TRBV5-1 and TRBJ2-2, with D perhaps TRBD2 (5 bases). V was cut by 0 bases and J by 5 bases, with 5 bases left in between. The CDR3 is made up of 13 amino acids. CDR1 is SGHRS, CDR2 YFSETQ, per germline. The CDR3 sequence is CASSLGGTGELFF. The CDR3, as DNA: TGCGCCAGCAGCTTGGGAGGGACCGGGGAGCTGTTTTTT.

This chain connects TRBV4-1 to TRBJ2-1; 11 nucleotides agree with TRBD2. The CDR3 is 19 residues long. After removal of 1 base from V and 2 bases from J, the junction contained 10 bases not matched to a gene. Germline V gene lookup returns CDR1 MGHRA and CDR2 YSYEKL. The CDR3 DNA is TGCGCCAGCAGCCAAGGCATTTCTAGCGGGGGGTCCCCCTACAATGAGCAGTTCTTC. The encoded protein is CASSQGISSGGSPYNEQFF.

The chain links TRBV19 to TRBJ1-4; 8 positions agree with TRBD1. The CDR3 is 15 residues long. Trimming at V came to 6 bases and at J to 6 bases, leaving 9 bases not matched to a gene. In germline, CDR1 is LNHDA, CDR2 SQIVND (reference sequence). DNA of the CDR3: TGTGCCAGTAGCACTCAGGGGGCGAAAGATGAAAAACTGTTTTTT. Residues: CASSTQGAKDEKLFF.

The chain uses TRBV19 and TRBJ2-5; the D gene is possibly TRBD2 (6 bases). The germline V gene has CDR1 LNHDA and CDR2 SQIVND (reference sequence). The ends were cut back, 3 bases at V and 7 bases at J, with 18 bases in the middle. CDR3 length: 15 residues. The CDR3 DNA reads TGTGCCAGTAGTATTGGACTAACCCTTCAATGGACCCAGTACTTC. This encodes CASSIGLTLQWTQYF.

This clone was observed a handful of times. The genes are TRBV6-6 and TRBJ2-7; weak D call: TRBD1 (6 bases). V shed 2 bases and J shed 4 bases, with 12 bases lying between them. The CDR3 runs to 14 residues. Per the germline V gene, CDR1 is MNHNY and CDR2 is SVGAGI (reference sequence). CDR3 loop: CASSYGGHLYEQYF. For the CDR3, the DNA is TGTGCCAGCAGTTACGGGGGACACTTGTACGAGCAGTACTTC.

The V and J genes are TRBV7-9 and TRBJ1-1, with D perhaps matching TRBD1 (6 bases). The CDR3 loop spans 14 amino acids. Trimming left V 1 base short and J 4 bases short, with 10 bases between. CDR1 and CDR2 (germline): SEHNR, FQNEAQ (reference sequence). CDR3 bases: TGTGCCAGCAGCTTAGGGGGGGGCACCACTGAAGCTTTCTTT. Its protein is CASSLGGGTTEAFF.

V and J are TRBV6-6 and TRBJ1-1, with unresolved D. Between the trimmed V and J ends, which lost 5 bases and 0 bases, there was a span of 7 bases. The germline CDR1 and CDR2 sequences are MNHNY and SVGAGI (reference sequence). The CDR3 is 13 residues long. The CDR3 reads CASSRILNTEAFF. In DNA form, the CDR3 reads TGTGCCAGCAGTCGGATCCTGAACACTGAAGCTTTCTTT.

The chain joins TRBV5-1 to TRBJ2-1; TRBD1 agrees at 8 bases. The ends lost 0 bases at V and 4 bases at J; junction bases unmatched: 6. The V gene's germline CDR1 is SGHRS and CDR2 YFSETQ. CDR3 length equals 16 residues. The CDR3 bases are TGCGCCAGCAGCTTGGGTCCGGGACAGGTATACAATGAGCAGTTCTTC. Translating gives CASSLGPGQVYNEQFF.

This chain links TRBV7-9 with TRBJ2-1, with 9 bases that match TRBD2. There are 17 residues in the CDR3. Trimming at V came to 1 base and at J to 3 bases, leaving 7 bases not matched to a gene. Germline CDR1 reads SEHNR; CDR2 reads FQNEAQ (reference sequence). CDR3 loop: CASSLGAGGLIYNEQFF. The CDR3 DNA is TGTGCCAGCAGCTTAGGTGCGGGGGGGCTTATCTACAATGAGCAGTTCTTC.